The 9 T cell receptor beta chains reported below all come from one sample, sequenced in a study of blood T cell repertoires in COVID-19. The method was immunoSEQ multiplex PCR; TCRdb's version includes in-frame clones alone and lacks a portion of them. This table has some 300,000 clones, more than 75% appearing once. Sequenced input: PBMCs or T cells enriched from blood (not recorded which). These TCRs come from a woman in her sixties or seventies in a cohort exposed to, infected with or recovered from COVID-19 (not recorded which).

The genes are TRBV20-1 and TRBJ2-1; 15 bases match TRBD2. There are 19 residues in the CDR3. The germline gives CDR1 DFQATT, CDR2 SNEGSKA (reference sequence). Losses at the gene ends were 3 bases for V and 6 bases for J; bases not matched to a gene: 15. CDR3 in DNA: TGCAGTGCTAGTCCGCAGGGTGGACTAGCGGGAGGGCCGCGCAATGAGCAGTTCTTC. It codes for CSASPQGGLAGGPRNEQFF.

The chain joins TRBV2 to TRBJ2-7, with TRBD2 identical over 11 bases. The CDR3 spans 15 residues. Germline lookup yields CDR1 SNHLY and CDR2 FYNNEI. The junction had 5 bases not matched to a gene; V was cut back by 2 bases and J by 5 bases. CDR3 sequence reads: CASSEFTSGRDEQYF. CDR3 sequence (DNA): TGTGCCAGCAGTGAATTTACTAGCGGGAGAGACGAGCAGTACTTC.

The CDR3 DNA follows: TGTGCCAGCAGCTTGACGAATAGCGGGAGGGCCGAAGGAGATACGCAGTATTTT. It translates to CASSLTNSGRAEGDTQYF. V gene TRBV5-4 combines with J gene TRBJ2-3; 11 bases agree with TRBD2. With V trimmed by 1 base and J by 5 bases, 12 bases remained unmatched. Germline CDR1 and CDR2: SGHNT and YYREEE (reference sequence). The CDR3 spans 18 residues.

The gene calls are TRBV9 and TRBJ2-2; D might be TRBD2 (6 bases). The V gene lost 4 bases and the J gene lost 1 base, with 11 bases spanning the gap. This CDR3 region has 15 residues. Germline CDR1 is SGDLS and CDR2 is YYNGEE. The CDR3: CASSLRDWNTGELFF. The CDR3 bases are TGTGCCAGCAGCCTCCGGGACTGGAACACCGGGGAGCTGTTTTTT. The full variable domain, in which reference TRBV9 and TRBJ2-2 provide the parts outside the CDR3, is DSGVTQTPKHLITATGQRVTLRCSPRSGDLSVYWYQQSLDQGLQFLIQYYNGEERAKGNILERFSAQQFPDLHSELNLSSLELGDSALYFCASSLRDWNTGELFFGEGSRLTVL.

Here the CDR3 DNA reads TGTGCCAGCAGTTACTCACAGGGAACGCAGTATTTT. Translation: CASSYSQGTQYF. V and J are TRBV6-5 and TRBJ2-3; D perhaps matches TRBD1 (6 bases). CDR1 MNHEY and CDR2 SVGAGI come from the germline V gene. The CDR3 sequence is 12 residues long. Trimming took 0 bases from V and 9 from J, leaving 7 bases between them.

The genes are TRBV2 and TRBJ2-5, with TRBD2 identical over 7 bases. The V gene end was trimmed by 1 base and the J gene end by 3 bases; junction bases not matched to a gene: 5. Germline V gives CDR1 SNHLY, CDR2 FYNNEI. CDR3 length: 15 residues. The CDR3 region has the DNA TGTGCCAGCAGTGAAGGTCGTCTAGCGGAAGAGACCCAGTACTTC. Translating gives CASSEGRLAEETQYF.

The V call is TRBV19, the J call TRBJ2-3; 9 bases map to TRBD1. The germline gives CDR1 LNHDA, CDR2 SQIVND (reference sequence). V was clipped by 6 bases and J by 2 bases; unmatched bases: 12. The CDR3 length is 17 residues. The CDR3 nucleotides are TGTGCCAGTAGCCCCTTTACGACAGGGGGACCCACAGATACGCAGTATTTT. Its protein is CASSPFTTGGPTDTQYF.

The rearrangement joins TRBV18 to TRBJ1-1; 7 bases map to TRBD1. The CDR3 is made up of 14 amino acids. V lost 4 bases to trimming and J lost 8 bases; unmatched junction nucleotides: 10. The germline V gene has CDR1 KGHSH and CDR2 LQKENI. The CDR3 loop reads CASSLLDRSWEAFF. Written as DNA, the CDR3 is TGTGCCAGCTCACTTCTGGACAGGAGCTGGGAAGCTTTCTTT.

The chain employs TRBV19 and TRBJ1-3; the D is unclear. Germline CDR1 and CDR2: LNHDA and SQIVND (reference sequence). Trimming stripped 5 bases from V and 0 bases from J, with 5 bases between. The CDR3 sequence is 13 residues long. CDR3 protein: CASSGLSGNTIYF. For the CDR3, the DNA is TGTGCCAGTAGTGGCCTCTCTGGAAACACCATATATTTT.